This TCR beta chain was retrieved from a study of neoadjuvant nivolumab and ipilimumab in lung cancer. CDR3 length equals 15 residues. Germline CDR1 reads SGHTA; CDR2 reads FQGNSA. V was clipped by 6 bases and J by 1 base; unmatched bases: 7. Remarks on this clone: Its antigen remains unknown.

The study's findings and limits: From pretherapy to surgery, tumor richness and clonality rose with dual therapy. Resected tumors had greater TCR richness and clonality than uninvolved lung.

The data were produced by immunoSEQ multiplex PCR, yet TCRdb's version contains in-frame clones alone and is incomplete. The sample holds some 20,000 clones; 79% are singletons and the top ten take about 8.1%. The TCR sequence derives from an adult with non-small cell lung cancer. This material consisted of tumor tissue, taken after neoadjuvant nivolumab, alone or with ipilimumab, at or shortly before surgery. The chain carries TRBV7-2 and TRBJ1-1; the match to TRBD1 covers 8 bases. The CDR3 DNA is TGTGCCAGCAGTTCCTCCGGGACAGGGAACACTGAAGCTTTCTTT. Translation: CASSSSGTGNTEAFF.